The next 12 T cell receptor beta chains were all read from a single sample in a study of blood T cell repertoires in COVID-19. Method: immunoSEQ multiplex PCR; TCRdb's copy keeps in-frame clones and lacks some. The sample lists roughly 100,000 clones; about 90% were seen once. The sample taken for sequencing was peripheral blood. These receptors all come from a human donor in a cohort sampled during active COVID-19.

CDR3 protein: CASSLLRGAANYGYTF. CDR3 DNA: TGTGCCAGCAGCTTATTACGGGGGGCAGCTAACTATGGCTACACCTTC. The chain couples TRBV7-2 to TRBJ1-2; TRBD1 is a possible D gene (6 bases). V lost 2 bases and J lost 0, with 13 bases in between. This CDR3 has 16 residues. The germline CDR1 and CDR2 sequences are SGHTA and FQGNSA.

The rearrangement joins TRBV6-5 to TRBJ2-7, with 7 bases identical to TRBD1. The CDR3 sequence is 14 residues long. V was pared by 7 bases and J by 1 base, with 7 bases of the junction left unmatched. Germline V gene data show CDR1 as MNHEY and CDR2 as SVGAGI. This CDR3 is CASNQGQSSYEQYF. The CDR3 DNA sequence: TGTGCCAGCAATCAGGGACAGTCTTCCTACGAGCAGTACTTC.

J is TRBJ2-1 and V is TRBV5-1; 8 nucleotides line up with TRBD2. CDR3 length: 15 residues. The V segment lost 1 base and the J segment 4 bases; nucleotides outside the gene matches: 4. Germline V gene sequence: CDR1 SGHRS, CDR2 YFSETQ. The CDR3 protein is CASSLMASGYNEQFF. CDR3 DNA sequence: TGCGCCAGCAGCTTGATGGCTAGCGGGTACAATGAGCAGTTCTTC.

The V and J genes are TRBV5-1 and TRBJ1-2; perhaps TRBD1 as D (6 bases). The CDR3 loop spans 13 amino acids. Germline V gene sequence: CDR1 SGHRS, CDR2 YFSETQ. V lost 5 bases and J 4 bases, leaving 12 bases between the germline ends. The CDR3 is CASRATGSYGYTF. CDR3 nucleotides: TGCGCCAGCAGGGCGACAGGTTCCTATGGCTACACCTTC.

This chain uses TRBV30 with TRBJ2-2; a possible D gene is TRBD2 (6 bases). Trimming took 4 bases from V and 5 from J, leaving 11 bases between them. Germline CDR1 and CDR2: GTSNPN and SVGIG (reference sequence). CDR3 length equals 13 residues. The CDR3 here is CAWIPGLTGELFF. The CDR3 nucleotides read TGTGCCTGGATTCCGGGACTGACCGGGGAGCTGTTTTTT.

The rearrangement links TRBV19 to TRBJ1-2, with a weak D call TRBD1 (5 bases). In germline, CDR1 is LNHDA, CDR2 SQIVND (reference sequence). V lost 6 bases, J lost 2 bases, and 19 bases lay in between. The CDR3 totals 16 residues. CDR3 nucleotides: TGTGCCAGTAGCCTAGGGGCACCGCAACGAAACTATGGCTACACCTTC. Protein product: CASSLGAPQRNYGYTF. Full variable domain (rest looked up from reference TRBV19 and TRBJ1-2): DGGITQSPKYLFRKEGQNVTLSCEQNLNHDAMYWYRQDPGQGLRLIYYSQIVNDFQKGDIAEGYSVSREKKESFPLTVTSAQKNPTAFYLCASSLGAPQRNYGYTFGSGTRLTVV.

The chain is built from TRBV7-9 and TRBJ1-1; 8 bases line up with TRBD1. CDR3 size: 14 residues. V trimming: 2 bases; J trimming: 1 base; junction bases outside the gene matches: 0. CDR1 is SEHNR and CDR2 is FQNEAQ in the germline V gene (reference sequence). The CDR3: CASSLQGANTEAFF. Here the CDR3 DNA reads TGTGCCAGCAGCTTACAGGGGGCGAACACTGAAGCTTTCTTT.

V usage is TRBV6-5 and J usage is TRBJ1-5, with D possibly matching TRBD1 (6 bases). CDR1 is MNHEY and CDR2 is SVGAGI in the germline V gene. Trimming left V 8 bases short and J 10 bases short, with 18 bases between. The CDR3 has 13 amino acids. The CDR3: CASGPVTGIPQHF. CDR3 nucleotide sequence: TGTGCCAGCGGGCCTGTTACAGGGATACCCCAGCATTTT.

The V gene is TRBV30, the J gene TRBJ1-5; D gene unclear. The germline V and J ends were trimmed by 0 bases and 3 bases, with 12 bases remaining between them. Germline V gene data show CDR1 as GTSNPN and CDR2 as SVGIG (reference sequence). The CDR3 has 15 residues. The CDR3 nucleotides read TGTGCCTGGAGTGTCGGGAACGGGTACAATCAGCCCCAGCATTTT. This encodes CAWSVGNGYNQPQHF.

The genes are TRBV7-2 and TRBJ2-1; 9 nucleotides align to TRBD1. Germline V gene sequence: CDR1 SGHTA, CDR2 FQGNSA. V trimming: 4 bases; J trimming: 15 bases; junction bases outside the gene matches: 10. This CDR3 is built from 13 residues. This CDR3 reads CASSSPPGTGLFF. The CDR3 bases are TGTGCCAGCAGCTCTCCCCCCGGGACAGGGCTGTTCTTC.

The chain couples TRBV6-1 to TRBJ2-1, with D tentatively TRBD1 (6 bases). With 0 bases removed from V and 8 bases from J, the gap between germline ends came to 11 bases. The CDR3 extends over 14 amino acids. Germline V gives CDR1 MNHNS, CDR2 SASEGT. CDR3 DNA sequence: TGTGCCAGCAGTGAAGCTTACAGGGTCGATGAGCAGTTCTTC. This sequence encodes CASSEAYRVDEQFF.

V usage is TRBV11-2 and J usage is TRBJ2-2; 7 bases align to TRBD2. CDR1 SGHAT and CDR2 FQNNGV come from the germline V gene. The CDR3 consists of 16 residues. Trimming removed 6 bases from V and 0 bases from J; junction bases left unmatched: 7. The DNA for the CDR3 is TGTGCCAGCAGTCTGGAGCGGGGTTCGAACACCGGGGAGCTGTTTTTT. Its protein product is CASSLERGSNTGELFF.